Reported below is one TCR beta chain. The target antigen is unknown. This record belongs to a study of shared clonotypes between healthy human individuals. Profiling relied on immunoSEQ multiplex PCR, and the TCRdb table lists in-frame clones only, not all of them. The table has 110,000 or so clones, roughly 70% seen once; the top ten hold roughly a quarter. Study-level findings and limits: In contrast to clonotypes shared by all four donors, non-shared clonotypes had lower generation probabilities. Compared with memory subsets, naive subsets generally had larger estimated richness.

V was cut by 0 bases and J by 7 bases, with 7 bases left in between. The CDR3 is made up of 13 amino acids. In germline, CDR1 is SGHVS, CDR2 FQNEAQ. The sequence was obtained from a woman between 25 and 40 years old in good health. The V and J genes are TRBV7-8 and TRBJ1-3, with D unclear. Sequencing was done on a sample of memory CD8+ T cells sorted from blood. Indicated subset: CD45RO+ cells pooled with CCR7-negative TemRA cells. CDR3 sequence (DNA): TGTGCCAGCAGCTTAGCGGGGATGAACACCATATATTTT. Protein sequence: CASSLAGMNTIYF.